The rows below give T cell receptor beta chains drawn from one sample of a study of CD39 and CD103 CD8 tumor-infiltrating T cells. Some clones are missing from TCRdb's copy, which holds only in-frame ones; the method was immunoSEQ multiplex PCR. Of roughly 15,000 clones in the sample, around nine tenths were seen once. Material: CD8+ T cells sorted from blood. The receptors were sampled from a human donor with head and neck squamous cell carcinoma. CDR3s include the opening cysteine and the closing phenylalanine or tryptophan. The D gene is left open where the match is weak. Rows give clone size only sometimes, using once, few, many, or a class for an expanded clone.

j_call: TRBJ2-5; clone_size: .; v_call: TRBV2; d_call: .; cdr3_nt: TGTGCCAGCAGTGAAGCGCCATCATGGGGGACCTCCGGGGAGACCCAGTACTTC; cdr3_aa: CASSEAPSWGTSGETQYF
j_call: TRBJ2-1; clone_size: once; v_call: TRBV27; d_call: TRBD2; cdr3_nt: TGTGCCAGCAGTTACGACGGGGGGACCTACAATGAGCAGTTCTTC; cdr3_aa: CASSYDGGTYNEQFF
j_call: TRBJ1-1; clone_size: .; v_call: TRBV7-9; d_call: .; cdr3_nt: TGTGCCAGCAGCCGTTGGGGGAACACTGAAGCTTTCTTT; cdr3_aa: CASSRWGNTEAFF
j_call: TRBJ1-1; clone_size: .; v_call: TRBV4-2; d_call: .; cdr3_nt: TGTGCCAGCAGCCATGGGGCAGGAACCACTGAAGCTTTCTTT; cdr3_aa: CASSHGAGTTEAFF
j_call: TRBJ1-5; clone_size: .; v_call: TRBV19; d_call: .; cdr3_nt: TGTGCCAGTATGCGGACTTTTCAAAGAGGTCAGCCCCAGCATTTT; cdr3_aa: CASMRTFQRGQPQHF
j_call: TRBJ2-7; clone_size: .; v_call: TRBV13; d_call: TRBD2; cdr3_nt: TGTGCCAGCAGCTTAGAAACTAGCGCTGAGTACGAGCAGTACTTC; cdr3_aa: CASSLETSAEYEQYF
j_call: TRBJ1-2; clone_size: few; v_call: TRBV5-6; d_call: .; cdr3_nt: TGTGCCAGCACGCCGCGAGGGTGGTCCCATGGCTACACCTTC; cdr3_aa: CASTPRGWSHGYTF
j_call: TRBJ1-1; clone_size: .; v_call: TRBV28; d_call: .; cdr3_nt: TGTGCCAGCAGTTTTGGGGGGCGGGGTGGTGAAGCTTTCTTT; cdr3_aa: CASSFGGRGGEAFF
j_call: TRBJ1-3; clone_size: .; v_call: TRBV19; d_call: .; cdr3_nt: TGTGCCAGTAGTATAACCCCAAAGGGAAACACCATATATTTT; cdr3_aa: CASSITPKGNTIYF
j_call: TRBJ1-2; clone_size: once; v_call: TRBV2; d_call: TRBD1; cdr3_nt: TGTGCCAGGTTAGACAGGGGAAGGGTCATGAGCTACACCTTC; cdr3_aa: CARLDRGRVMSYTF
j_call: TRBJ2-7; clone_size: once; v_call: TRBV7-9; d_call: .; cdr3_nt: TGTGCCAGCAGCTTATGGGCATACGAGCAGTACTTC; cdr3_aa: CASSLWAYEQYF
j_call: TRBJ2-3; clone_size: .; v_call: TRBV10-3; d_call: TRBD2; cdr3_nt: TGTGCCATCAGTGAGTCGGGGATTAGCGGGGATGCAGATACGCAGTATTTT; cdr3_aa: CAISESGISGDADTQYF
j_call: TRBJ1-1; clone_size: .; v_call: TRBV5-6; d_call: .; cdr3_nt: TGTGCCAGCAGCGCGCTCGTATCTTGGGGGGCTTCGGAAGCTTTCTTT; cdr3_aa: CASSALVSWGASEAFF
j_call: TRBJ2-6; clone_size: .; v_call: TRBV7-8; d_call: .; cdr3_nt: TGTGCCAGCAGCTTAGGAGCAGTTTTCTCTGGGGCCAACGTCCTGACTTTC; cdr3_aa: CASSLGAVFSGANVLTF